This is a list of T cell receptor beta chains from one sample in a study of neurological immune-mediated disorders. Each CDR3 protein gets one entry after TCRdb re-called the 5' RACE reads with MiXCR. The sample holds approximately 87,000 distinct CDR3 sequences, 13% to 15% seen once. The sequencing sample was made of PBMCs. These receptors were taken from a woman between 45 and 60 years old in good health. The CDR3 runs from the conserved cysteine through the conserved F or W. The size of a clone is reported for some rows only, either as once, few or many, or as a class for expanded clones.

j_gene: TRBJ1-1; abundance: many; v_gene: TRBV5-1; CDR3aa: CASTLRSGGDTEAFF
j_gene: TRBJ2-5; abundance: many; v_gene: TRBV28; CDR3aa: CASSFPWETQYF
j_gene: TRBJ2-2; abundance: medium-sized; v_gene: TRBV29-1; CDR3aa: CSVRSLLSGRGTGELFF
j_gene: TRBJ1-6; abundance: few; v_gene: TRBV28; CDR3aa: CASRLNSPLHF
j_gene: TRBJ1-6; abundance: many; v_gene: TRBV7-3; CDR3aa: CASSPTGMGNSPLHF
j_gene: TRBJ2-1; abundance: many; v_gene: TRBV4-2; CDR3aa: CASSQEGLAGGEQFF
j_gene: TRBJ1-1; abundance: .; v_gene: TRBV28; CDR3aa: CTSSPGTRPLNTEAFF
j_gene: TRBJ1-1; abundance: many; v_gene: TRBV10-3; CDR3aa: CAITGQQNTEAFF
j_gene: TRBJ1-1; abundance: .; v_gene: TRBV2; CDR3aa: CASSDTVTEAFF
j_gene: TRBJ1-1; abundance: .; v_gene: TRBV5-1; CDR3aa: CASSQVQLNTEAFF
j_gene: TRBJ2-7; abundance: many; v_gene: TRBV15; CDR3aa: CATSLRTGAYEQYF
j_gene: TRBJ1-2; abundance: many; v_gene: TRBV7-9; CDR3aa: CASSRTDYGYTF
j_gene: TRBJ2-2; abundance: .; v_gene: TRBV5-1; CDR3aa: CASSLEAYRPGELFF
j_gene: TRBJ1-6; abundance: many; v_gene: TRBV6-5; CDR3aa: CASSTTGWGQQNSPLHF
j_gene: TRBJ2-5; abundance: many; v_gene: TRBV7-2; CDR3aa: CASSLGRTSGGQETQYF
j_gene: TRBJ2-5; abundance: many; v_gene: TRBV15; CDR3aa: CATSRPGPLQETQYF
j_gene: TRBJ2-1; abundance: many; v_gene: TRBV7-2; CDR3aa: CASSTLGTSSYNEQFF
j_gene: TRBJ1-6; abundance: many; v_gene: TRBV7-2; CDR3aa: CASSLGDRAAPLHF
j_gene: TRBJ1-5; abundance: many; v_gene: TRBV5-1; CDR3aa: CASSPDDGNQPQHF
j_gene: TRBJ2-7; abundance: many; v_gene: TRBV20-1; CDR3aa: CSASTYRGYEQYF
j_gene: TRBJ2-1; abundance: many; v_gene: TRBV9; CDR3aa: CASSPWGQDHNEQFF
j_gene: TRBJ2-6; abundance: many; v_gene: TRBV29-1; CDR3aa: CSATKAGANVLTF
j_gene: TRBJ2-3; abundance: .; v_gene: TRBV7-6; CDR3aa: CASSSYGIRSGHPHTDTQYF
j_gene: TRBJ2-3; abundance: many; v_gene: TRBV6-5; CDR3aa: CASSYSLSQGDPDTQYF
j_gene: TRBJ2-1; abundance: .; v_gene: TRBV20-1; CDR3aa: CSAPRDEQFF
j_gene: TRBJ2-7; abundance: many; v_gene: TRBV20-1; CDR3aa: CSAQRVQGVYEQYF
j_gene: TRBJ1-1; abundance: many; v_gene: TRBV20-1; CDR3aa: CSARDTRGTEAFF
j_gene: TRBJ1-2; abundance: many; v_gene: TRBV19; CDR3aa: CASSIPGHSYGYTF
j_gene: TRBJ2-5; abundance: .; v_gene: TRBV7-8; CDR3aa: CASSRGTVAETQYF